Presented here are 23 T cell receptor beta chains from one specimen sequenced in a study of cytomegalovirus exposure and HLA in healthy donors. Method: immunoSEQ multiplex PCR; TCRdb's copy keeps in-frame clones and lacks some. The sample yields 260,000 or so clones, about 83% seen once. The sequenced sample was PBMCs. These receptor sequences come from a young man in good health and CMV-seronegative.

The chain carries TRBV7-9 and TRBJ1-1; tentative D call: TRBD1 (5 bases). Germline-derived CDR1 and CDR2 are SEHNR and FQNEAQ (reference sequence). The CDR3 is made up of 17 amino acids. V lost 2 bases, J lost 0 bases, and 16 bases lay in between. CDR3 region: CASSLWGRVKMNTEAFF. The CDR3 nucleotides are TGTGCCAGCAGCTTATGGGGCCGCGTAAAAATGAACACTGAAGCTTTCTTT.

This clone was observed once. This chain connects TRBV5-1 to TRBJ2-1, with 7 bases aligning to TRBD1. CDR3 size: 15 residues. V was pared by 2 bases and J by 4 bases, with 6 bases of the junction left unmatched. The germline V gene has CDR1 SGHRS and CDR2 YFSETQ. CDR3 DNA sequence: TGCGCCAGCAGCTTAACAGGGGAATCTTACAATGAGCAGTTCTTC. Translating it yields CASSLTGESYNEQFF.

This chain uses TRBV10-3 with TRBJ1-4; D ambiguous. The CDR3 extends over 13 amino acids. Germline V lookup: CDR1 ENHRY, CDR2 SYGVKD. The V end lost 4 bases, the J end lost 3 bases, and 6 bases lay between the germline ends. The CDR3, as DNA: TGTGCCATCAGTGCAGTTTCTAATGAAAAACTGTTTTTT. Translation gives CAISAVSNEKLFF.

The chain joins TRBV27 to TRBJ2-7; D perhaps matches TRBD2 (5 bases). Germline V gene lookup returns CDR1 MNHEY and CDR2 SMNVEV (reference sequence). This CDR3 is built from 15 residues. Trimming took 4 bases from V and 2 from J, leaving 15 bases between them. The CDR3 coding sequence is TGTGCCAGCAGTTCCGGACTTCGAAACCCCTACGAGCAGTACTTC. This sequence encodes CASSSGLRNPYEQYF.

This rearrangement joins TRBV7-3 to TRBJ1-1; maybe TRBD1 (5 bases). Per the germline V gene, CDR1 is SGHTA and CDR2 is FQGTGA. V was cut by 5 bases and J by 3 bases, with 16 bases left in between. The CDR3 covers 15 residues. CDR3 sequence reads: CASSLNTRGDTEAFF. CDR3 DNA sequence: TGTGCCAGCAGCCTCAACACCCGGGGGGACACTGAAGCTTTCTTT.

V usage is TRBV18 and J usage is TRBJ2-7; possible D gene TRBD2, 5 bases. CDR3 size: 12 residues. V lost 6 bases to trimming and J lost 2 bases, with 8 bases between them. CDR1 KGHSH and CDR2 LQKENI come from the germline V gene. In DNA, the CDR3 is TGTGCCAGCTCCCCCGGGGCCTACGAGCAGTACTTC. Translated: CASSPGAYEQYF.

This rearrangement joins TRBV28 to TRBJ2-4; D remains ambiguous. This CDR3 comprises 16 residues. The V and J ends lost 5 bases and 0 bases respectively, with 14 bases between them. Germline V lookup: CDR1 MDHEN, CDR2 SYDVKM. The CDR3 nucleotides are TGTGCCAGCAGTGGGCACGGTAGTCTAGCCAAAAACATTCAGTACTTC. Protein product: CASSGHGSLAKNIQYF.

The rearrangement joins TRBV9 to TRBJ2-5; unclear D gene. Germline V gene data show CDR1 as SGDLS and CDR2 as YYNGEE. The CDR3 extends over 15 amino acids. V was cut by 0 bases and J by 4 bases, with 13 bases left in between. CDR3 region: CASSVGLALGETQYF. Written as DNA, the CDR3 is TGTGCCAGCAGCGTAGGACTTGCGCTGGGAGAGACCCAGTACTTC.

The rearrangement uses TRBV10-1 and TRBJ2-5; 8 bases match TRBD2. V lost 8 bases, J lost 4 bases, and 12 bases stayed unmatched. This CDR3 comprises 15 residues. CDR1 is WNHNN and CDR2 is SYGVQD in the germline V gene (reference sequence). CDR3 nucleotide sequence: TGCGCCAGCTCACCCACGGGGGGGCCTGCAGAGACCCAGTACTTC. Its translation is CASSPTGGPAETQYF.

The chain recombines TRBV7-8 with TRBJ2-7, with 9 bases lining up with TRBD1. CDR3 length: 14 amino acids. Germline V gene data show CDR1 as SGHVS and CDR2 as FQNEAQ. V shed 4 bases and J 5 bases; nucleotides not matched to a gene: 6. In DNA form, the CDR3 reads TGTGCCAGCAGCTCCGTGGGGACAGGGCACGAGCAGTACTTC. It encodes CASSSVGTGHEQYF.

This rearrangement joins TRBV7-2 to TRBJ1-6; perhaps TRBD1 as D (5 bases). The CDR3 is 14 amino acids. Germline V CDR1 and CDR2: SGHTA, FQGNSA. The V gene lost 4 bases and the J gene lost 14 bases, with 18 bases spanning the gap. The CDR3 DNA reads TGTGCCAGCAGCTATACGGGGGGGATGGGGACCCTCCACTTT. Its translation: CASSYTGGMGTLHF.

The rearrangement joins TRBV27 to TRBJ2-3; D may be TRBD1 (5 bases). Germline lookup yields CDR1 MNHEY and CDR2 SMNVEV (reference sequence). The V end lost 2 bases, the J end lost 2 bases, and 11 bases lay between the germline ends. The CDR3 is made up of 15 amino acids. The CDR3 loop reads CASSLRGQFTDTQYF. CDR3 nucleotides: TGTGCCAGCAGTTTACGAGGACAATTCACAGATACGCAGTATTTT.

The chain joins TRBV4-3 to TRBJ2-7; TRBD2 might be the D (6 bases). Per the germline V gene, CDR1 is LGHNA and CDR2 is YSLEER. V was pared by 6 bases and J by 7 bases, with 22 bases between. The CDR3 extends over 15 amino acids. The CDR3 sequence: CASSPGSGGIGEQYF. DNA of the CDR3: TGCGCCAGCAGTCCCGGGAGTGGGGGAATAGGGGAGCAGTACTTC.

The genes are TRBV5-5 and TRBJ2-7; 7 nucleotides align to TRBD1. CDR1 SGHKS and CDR2 YYEKEE come from the germline V gene (reference sequence). The CDR3 contains 12 residues. J lost 6 bases, V lost 4 bases, and 4 bases had no gene match. The CDR3 is CASSQGVGEQYF. The CDR3, as DNA: TGTGCCAGCAGCCAGGGGGTCGGCGAGCAGTACTTC.

The V gene is TRBV9, the J gene TRBJ1-3; no clear D gene. There are 14 residues in the CDR3. Deletions cut 5 bases from V and 0 bases from J, with 9 bases between. CDR1 is SGDLS and CDR2 is YYNGEE in the germline V gene. CDR3 amino acids: CASSVRDSGNTIYF. CDR3 DNA sequence: TGTGCCAGCAGTGTGAGAGACTCTGGAAACACCATATATTTT.

J is TRBJ2-5 and V is TRBV18; tentative D call: TRBD2 (6 bases). Germline V gene lookup returns CDR1 KGHSH and CDR2 LQKENI. The V end lost 6 bases, the J end lost 4 bases, and 12 bases lay between the germline ends. The CDR3 is 13 residues long. The CDR3 is CASSLDGRETQYF. In DNA, the CDR3 is TGTGCCAGCTCCCTGGACGGGAGAGAGACCCAGTACTTC.

The chain combines TRBV7-9 with TRBJ2-7; 11 bases are a match to TRBD2. Germline assignment: CDR1 SEHNR and CDR2 FQNEAQ (reference sequence). J lost 4 bases, V lost 1 base, and 6 bases had no gene match. The CDR3 has 16 residues. The CDR3 here is CASSLGSGRDGYEQYF. DNA of the CDR3: TGTGCCAGCAGCTTAGGTAGCGGGAGGGATGGGTACGAGCAGTACTTC.

The chain links TRBV23-1 to TRBJ2-7; 8 bases fit TRBD1. TRBV23-1 is labeled an ORF, and its function is uncertain. Trimming took 0 bases from V and 6 from J; bases not matched to a gene: 13. This CDR3 spans 17 amino acids. In DNA form, the CDR3 reads TGCGCCAGCAGTCAATCGGGCGGGGACAGGAGAGAGGGCGAGCAGTACTTC. This encodes CASSQSGGDRREGEQYF.

The chain joins TRBV27 to TRBJ1-2; possible D gene TRBD1, 6 bases. Germline V gives CDR1 MNHEY, CDR2 SMNVEV (reference sequence). The CDR3 is 13 amino acids. Between the trimmed V and J ends, which lost 7 bases and 4 bases, there was a span of 13 bases. DNA for the CDR3: TGTGCCAGCAAAAACACAGGGCCCTATGGCTACACCTTC. Encoded protein: CASKNTGPYGYTF.

The chain has TRBV29-1 and TRBJ1-2; D gene unclear. The CDR3 spans 12 residues. Germline V gene lookup returns CDR1 SQVTM and CDR2 ANQGSEA. Trimming left V 6 bases short and J 6 bases short, with 14 bases between. CDR3 residues: CSVSGEINGYTF. CDR3 bases: TGCAGCGTCAGCGGGGAAATCAATGGCTACACCTTC.

The gene calls are TRBV9 and TRBJ2-3, with D possibly being TRBD1 (6 bases). Germline values: CDR1 SGDLS, CDR2 YYNGEE. There are 17 residues in the CDR3. Trimming pared 4 bases from V and 1 base from J, leaving 19 bases between. As DNA, the CDR3 is TGTGCCAGCAGCACCGGGACACGGAGGATGGGCACAGATACGCAGTATTTT. This sequence encodes CASSTGTRRMGTDTQYF.

The chain is built from TRBV7-8 and TRBJ2-1, with 10 bases fitting TRBD2. Per germline, CDR1 SGHVS and CDR2 FQNEAQ. With V trimmed by 6 bases and J by 7 bases, 9 bases remained unmatched. The CDR3 is made up of 15 amino acids. The CDR3 loop reads CASRPLAGAGNEQFF. CDR3 bases: TGTGCCAGCAGGCCCCTAGCGGGGGCCGGTAATGAGCAGTTCTTC.

This chain links TRBV7-8 with TRBJ1-5, with D uncertain. This CDR3 region has 16 residues. V was clipped by 1 base and J by 0 bases, with 10 bases between them. Germline-derived CDR1 and CDR2 are SGHVS and FQNEAQ. CDR3 in DNA: TGTGCCAGCAGCTTAGACGGTACGGTTAGCAATCAGCCCCAGCATTTT. Its protein is CASSLDGTVSNQPQHF. The full variable domain, rest sourced from reference TRBV7-8 and TRBJ1-5, is GAGVSQSPRYKVAKRGQDVALRCDPISGHVSLFWYQQALGQGPEFLTYFQNEAQLDKSGLPSDRFFAERPEGSVSTLKIQRTQQEDSAVYLCASSLDGTVSNQPQHFGDGTRLSIL.